The 7 T cell receptor beta chains given below trace back to one sample, sequenced in a study of tumor-infiltrating lymphocytes in localized non-small cell lung cancer. The repertoire was sequenced with immunoSEQ multiplex PCR; TCRdb's copy has only in-frame clones and lacks some. Of 7,000 to 8,500 clones detected, roughly 80% appear once; the ten largest clones hold 10% to 15%. What was sequenced was uninvolved lung tissue not adjacent to the tumor. All receptors come from a human donor with non-small cell lung cancer.

V gene TRBV7-2 combines with J gene TRBJ2-3, with TRBD2 as a possible D gene (6 bases). Per the germline V gene, CDR1 is SGHTA and CDR2 is FQGNSA. Deletions cut 4 bases from V and 10 bases from J, with 18 bases between. This CDR3 has 14 residues. The CDR3 DNA is TGTGCCAGCAGCTCACCCGGGAGAGCCCCCGCGCAGTATTTT. Translated: CASSSPGRAPAQYF.

This chain uses TRBV28 with TRBJ1-1, with D possibly matching TRBD1 (5 bases). The germline gives CDR1 MDHEN, CDR2 SYDVKM. Trimming stripped 0 bases from V and 1 base from J, with 9 bases between. This CDR3 contains 15 residues. Written as DNA, the CDR3 is TGTGCCAGCAGTTTATGGGGGACGGGGAACACTGAAGCTTTCTTT. It encodes CASSLWGTGNTEAFF.

The V gene is TRBV5-4, the J gene TRBJ1-2, with D perhaps matching TRBD1 (6 bases). Trimming stripped 1 base from V and 5 bases from J, with 21 bases between. The CDR3 sequence is 17 residues long. Germline V CDR1 and CDR2: SGHNT, YYREEE (reference sequence). CDR3 sequence reads: CASSLIPSRTVLYGYTF. In DNA form, the CDR3 reads TGTGCCAGCAGCTTGATCCCCTCCCGGACAGTCTTATATGGCTACACCTTC.

The genes are TRBV28 and TRBJ2-2; D gene ambiguous. The germline V gene has CDR1 MDHEN and CDR2 SYDVKM. The CDR3 is 12 amino acids. Trimming pared 7 bases from V and 4 bases from J, leaving 7 bases between. CDR3 sequence: CASTITTGELFF. The CDR3 region has the DNA TGTGCCAGCACCATTACCACCGGGGAGCTGTTTTTT.

V gene TRBV10-3 combines with J gene TRBJ2-2, with a possible D match to TRBD2 (6 bases). V lost 6 bases, J lost 6 bases, and 14 bases lay in between. This CDR3 region has 14 residues. Per the germline V gene, CDR1 is ENHRY and CDR2 is SYGVKD. CDR3 sequence: CAISPGLGAGELFF. In DNA form, the CDR3 reads TGTGCCATCAGCCCGGGACTCGGGGCCGGGGAGCTGTTTTTT.

The rearrangement links TRBV28 to TRBJ2-3, with unresolved D. Trimming shortened V by 6 bases and J by 3 bases, and 13 bases separated the two germline ends. The CDR3 is made up of 14 amino acids. Germline CDR1 and CDR2: MDHEN and SYDVKM. DNA of the CDR3: TGTGCCAGCAGACAATTCACGGCAACAGATACGCAGTATTTT. This gives the protein CASRQFTATDTQYF. Full variable domain (missing parts from reference TRBV28 and TRBJ2-3): DVKVTQSSRYLVKRTGEKVFLECVQDMDHENMFWYRQDPGLGLRLIYFSYDVKMKEKGDIPEGYSVSREKKERFSLILESASTNQTSMYLCASRQFTATDTQYFGPGTRLTVL.

The rearrangement joins TRBV7-2 to TRBJ1-2; maybe TRBD1 (5 bases). The CDR3 spans 14 residues. V lost 5 bases, J lost 3 bases, and 13 bases lay in between. Germline V gives CDR1 SGHTA, CDR2 FQGNSA. The CDR3 DNA is TGTGCCAGCAGCCAGATGCAGGGTGACTATGGCTACACCTTC. Encoded protein: CASSQMQGDYGYTF. Based on the CDR3 plus reference TRBV7-2 and TRBJ1-2, the full variable domain is GAGVSQSPSNKVTEKGKDVELRCDPISGHTALYWYRQSLGQGLEFLIYFQGNSAPDKSGLPSDRFSAERTGGSVSTLTIQRTQQEDSAVYLCASSQMQGDYGYTFGSGTRLTVV.